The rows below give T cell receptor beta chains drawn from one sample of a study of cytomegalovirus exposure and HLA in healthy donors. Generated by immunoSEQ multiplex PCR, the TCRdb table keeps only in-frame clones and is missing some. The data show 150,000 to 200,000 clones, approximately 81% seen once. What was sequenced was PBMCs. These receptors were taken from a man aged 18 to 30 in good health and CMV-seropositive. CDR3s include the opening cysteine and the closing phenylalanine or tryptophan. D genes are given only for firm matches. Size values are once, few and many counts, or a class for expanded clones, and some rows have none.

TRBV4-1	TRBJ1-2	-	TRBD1	TGCGCCAGCAGCCAAGGCCCAGGGGGCTCGGCGTCTGGCTACACCTTC	CASSQGPGGSASGYTF
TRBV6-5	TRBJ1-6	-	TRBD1	TGTGCCAGCAGTTACGGACAGGCCGGTTCACCCCTCCACTTT	CASSYGQAGSPLHF
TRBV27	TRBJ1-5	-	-	TGTGCCAGCAGCGCGGGGGCTAGCAATCAGCCCCAGCATTTT	CASSAGASNQPQHF
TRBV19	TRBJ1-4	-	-	TGTGCCAGTTTAAGAGGAGGGTCGGGAAAACTGTTTTTT	CASLRGGSGKLFF
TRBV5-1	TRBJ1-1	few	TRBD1	TGCGCCAGCAGCAGGACAGGGAACACTGAAGCTTTCTTT	CASSRTGNTEAFF
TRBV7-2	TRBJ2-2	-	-	TGTGCCTCCCAGCCAGGGCCCACCGGGGAGCTGTTTTTT	CASQPGPTGELFF
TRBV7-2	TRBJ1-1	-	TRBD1	TGTGCCAGCAGCTCATCGGGACAGGGGACCACTGAAGCTTTCTTT	CASSSSGQGTTEAFF
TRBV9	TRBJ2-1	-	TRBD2	TGTGCCAGCAGCGTAGAGTTAGCGGGGGGGCATGGGGATGAGCAGTTCTTC	CASSVELAGGHGDEQFF
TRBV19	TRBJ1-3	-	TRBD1	TGTGCCAGCCGGGACAGCTCTGGAAACACCATATATTTT	CASRDSSGNTIYF
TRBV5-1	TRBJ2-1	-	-	TGCGCCAGCAGCCGGGTGTCCCAAAGTAATGAGCAGTTCTTC	CASSRVSQSNEQFF
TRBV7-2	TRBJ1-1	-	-	TGTGCCAGCAGCTATTACGGGGGGACCACTGAAGCTTTCTTT	CASSYYGGTTEAFF
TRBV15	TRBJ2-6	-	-	TGTGCCACCAGCAGTGGGGCAGGTGGGGCCAACGTCCTGACTTTC	CATSSGAGGANVLTF